Presented here are 27 T cell receptor beta chains from one specimen sequenced in a study of blood T cell repertoires in COVID-19. Data came from immunoSEQ multiplex PCR; TCRdb stores just in-frame clones and leaves some out. The table shows around 83,000 clones, with about 87% occurring only once. What was sequenced was peripheral blood. The receptors originated from a man older than 75 with active or convalescent COVID-19.

This chain uses TRBV28 with TRBJ1-1, with D unclear. V was pared by 5 bases and J by 4 bases, with 8 bases between. Germline values: CDR1 MDHEN, CDR2 SYDVKM. This CDR3 region has 12 residues. For the CDR3, the DNA is TGTGCCAGCAGTATAGAGATCACTGAAGCTTTCTTT. The encoded protein is CASSIEITEAFF.

The chain links TRBV10-2 to TRBJ1-6; D possibly corresponds to TRBD1 (5 bases). V was clipped by 6 bases and J by 6 bases, with 15 bases between them. The CDR3 is 15 residues long. Germline V lookup: CDR1 WSHSY, CDR2 SAAADI. The CDR3 loop reads CASRAGFDSNSPLHF. The CDR3 DNA follows: TGCGCCAGCAGAGCAGGGTTTGATTCTAATTCACCCCTCCACTTT.

The rearrangement joins TRBV27 to TRBJ1-2; D ambiguous. The V end was cut by 8 bases, the J end by 1 base, with 14 bases between. Germline loops: CDR1 MNHEY, CDR2 SMNVEV (reference sequence). This CDR3 has 14 amino acids. CDR3 nucleotides: TGTGCCAGCTCGGGAAAGGTGAATAACTATGGCTACACCTTC. Translating it yields CASSGKVNNYGYTF.

CDR3 coding DNA: TGTGCCAGCAGCCCAGGGGCCAACACTGAAGCTTTCTTT. Its translation is CASSPGANTEAFF. The chain uses TRBV7-2 and TRBJ1-1, with a possible D match to TRBD1 (6 bases). Trimming left V 5 bases short and J 2 bases short, with 9 bases between. Germline values: CDR1 SGHTA, CDR2 FQGNSA. This CDR3 is built from 13 residues.

V gene TRBV19 combines with J gene TRBJ1-1, with a tentative D call TRBD1 (6 bases). From germline, CDR1 is LNHDA and CDR2 SQIVND (reference sequence). CDR3 size: 13 residues. Trimming removed 6 bases at V and 3 bases at J, with 11 bases between. The CDR3 nucleotides read TGTGCCAGTAGCCAGGGGCGAGACACTGAAGCTTTCTTT. Residues: CASSQGRDTEAFF.

This chain uses TRBV14 with TRBJ2-3; 10 bases are shared with TRBD2. The V gene end was trimmed by 0 bases and the J gene end by 11 bases; junction bases not matched to a gene: 11. The CDR3 has 16 amino acids. CDR1 is SGHDN, CDR2 FVKESK, per germline. The CDR3 loop reads CASSQERLAGAWEQYF. The CDR3 DNA reads TGTGCCAGCAGCCAAGAAAGGCTAGCGGGGGCCTGGGAGCAGTATTTT.

The chain is built from TRBV1 and TRBJ2-5; the D call of TRBD2 is as the table states it, not checked on the DNA. TRBV1 has pseudogene status. This CDR3 region has 14 residues. The CDR3 protein is CTSSQERGGETQYF. DNA of the CDR3: TGCACCAGCAGCCAAGAGAGGGGGGGGGAGACCCAGTACTTC.

CDR3: CATSDLRGLNEQFF. The CDR3 region has the DNA TGTGCCACCAGTGATTTGAGGGGGCTCAATGAGCAGTTCTTC. The chain recombines TRBV24-1 with TRBJ2-1; 7 bases agree with TRBD1. The CDR3 runs to 14 residues. Germline V lookup: CDR1 KGHDR, CDR2 SFDVKD. Germline trimming cut 0 bases from V and 6 bases from J; bases unmatched to any gene: 1.

This clone was found a few times. The chain recombines TRBV27 with TRBJ1-1; 7 positions match TRBD1. Germline V gene lookup returns CDR1 MNHEY and CDR2 SMNVEV (reference sequence). The CDR3 totals 17 residues. V shed 7 bases and J 1 base; nucleotides not matched to a gene: 15. The CDR3 nucleotides are TGTGCCAGCAAAGGTCGACAGGGTAATTTTGCGAACACTGAAGCTTTCTTT. It translates to CASKGRQGNFANTEAFF.

This sequence joins TRBV18 and TRBJ1-2; TRBD1 matches 7 bases. After removal of 3 bases from V and 2 bases from J, the junction contained 6 bases not matched to a gene. Per the germline V gene, CDR1 is KGHSH and CDR2 is LQKENI. There are 15 residues in the CDR3. CDR3 nucleotide sequence: TGTGCCAGCTCACCCTCACAGGGGCAAAACTATGGCTACACCTTC. It translates to CASSPSQGQNYGYTF.

The chain has TRBV27 and TRBJ1-3; TRBD1 might be the D (6 bases). Trimming left V 5 bases short and J 4 bases short, with 18 bases between. The CDR3 is 16 residues long. From germline, CDR1 is MNHEY and CDR2 SMNVEV (reference sequence). The CDR3 DNA reads as TGTGCCAGCAGTCTTAATGCCAGGGGTACAGGAAACACCATATATTTT. Its translation is CASSLNARGTGNTIYF.

The genes are TRBV19 and TRBJ1-2; 9 positions match TRBD1. CDR1 LNHDA and CDR2 SQIVND come from the germline V gene (reference sequence). Losses at the gene ends were 5 bases for V and 8 bases for J; bases not matched to a gene: 9. The CDR3 loop spans 14 amino acids. The CDR3 DNA reads as TGTGCCAGTAGTCCTCCGGGACAGGGTTCCGGCTACACCTTC. Translation: CASSPPGQGSGYTF.

The genes are TRBV6-5 and TRBJ2-5, with D tentatively TRBD2 (5 bases). CDR1 is MNHEY, CDR2 SVGAGI, per germline. V was cut by 6 bases and J by 5 bases, with 16 bases left in between. The CDR3 length is 14 residues. For the CDR3, the DNA is TGTGCCAGCAGCTTAGGACTCTCTAGGGAGACCCAGTACTTC. Translated, it gives CASSLGLSRETQYF.

The chain couples TRBV30 to TRBJ2-2; TRBD2 matches 8 bases. CDR3 size: 16 residues. Germline V gene sequence: CDR1 GTSNPN, CDR2 SVGIG (reference sequence). Trimming cost V 7 bases and J 1 base; bases outside gene matches: 11. Here the CDR3 DNA reads TGTGCCTCAAGGATTAGCGGGACCCTGAACACCGGGGAGCTGTTTTTT. It codes for CASRISGTLNTGELFF.

This chain links TRBV5-1 with TRBJ2-3, with 8 bases fitting TRBD1. With 2 bases clipped from V and 2 bases from J, the junction kept 7 bases outside the gene matches. Germline CDR1 reads SGHRS; CDR2 reads YFSETQ. The CDR3 covers 16 residues. This chain's CDR3 is CASSFGQGGPTDTQYF. The CDR3 DNA reads as TGCGCCAGCAGCTTCGGACAGGGTGGCCCCACAGATACGCAGTATTTT.

This clone was observed once. This chain joins TRBV21-1 and TRBJ1-2; the D call TRBD1 from the table was never checked on the DNA. TRBV21-1 is a pseudogene. The CDR3 is 20 amino acids. CDR3: CASSKLLEGDKPPKNYGYTF. The DNA for the CDR3 is TGTGCCAGCAGCAAATTATTAGAAGGGGACAAACCACCAAAAAACTATGGCTACACCTTC.

This chain uses TRBV5-1 with TRBJ2-1; a weak D match, TRBD2 (6 bases). The V gene lost 0 bases and the J gene lost 0 bases, with 7 bases spanning the gap. CDR1 SGHRS and CDR2 YFSETQ come from the germline V gene. This CDR3 has 15 amino acids. The CDR3 DNA follows: TGCGCCAGCAGCTTGGACGGGAGCTCCTACAATGAGCAGTTCTTC. As protein: CASSLDGSSYNEQFF.

The chain combines TRBV4-1 with TRBJ2-3; 8 nucleotides agree with TRBD2. Germline trimming cut 1 base from V and 4 bases from J; bases unmatched to any gene: 7. The CDR3 is 16 residues long. Looked up from germline, CDR1 is MGHRA and CDR2 is YSYEKL. The CDR3 DNA sequence: TGCGCCAGCAGCCAAGGTGCAGCGGGAGCTTCAGATACGCAGTATTTT. Encoded protein: CASSQGAAGASDTQYF.

This clone was found once. CDR3: CASSGPGTSGNTIYF. CDR3 coding DNA: TGTGCCAGCAGCGGCCCAGGTACTTCTGGAAACACCATATATTTT. This chain joins TRBV9 and TRBJ1-3, with D uncertain. CDR1 SGDLS and CDR2 YYNGEE come from the germline V gene. Between the trimmed V and J ends, which lost 3 bases and 1 base, there was a span of 11 bases. This CDR3 is built from 15 residues. The variable domain in full, with the rest retrieved from reference TRBV9 and TRBJ1-3, is DSGVTQTPKHLITATGQRVTLRCSPRSGDLSVYWYQQSLDQGLQFLIQYYNGEERAKGNILERFSAQQFPDLHSELNLSSLELGDSALYFCASSGPGTSGNTIYFGEGSWLTVV.

The chain joins TRBV2 to TRBJ2-1; 7 bases align to TRBD2. Germline CDR1 is SNHLY and CDR2 is FYNNEI. The CDR3 runs 15 residues. Trimming cost V 7 bases and J 2 bases; bases outside gene matches: 8. The CDR3 is CASNQRGSAYNEQFF. CDR3 nucleotides: TGTGCCAGCAATCAACGCGGGAGTGCCTACAATGAGCAGTTCTTC. Variable domain in full (rest from reference TRBV2 and TRBJ2-1): EPEVTQTPSHQVTQMGQEVILRCVPISNHLYFYWYRQILGQKVEFLVSFYNNEISEKSEIFDDQFSVERPDGSNFTLKIRSTKLEDSAMYFCASNQRGSAYNEQFFGPGTRLTVL.

The V call is TRBV28, the J call TRBJ2-7, with D unclear. Germline V gene data show CDR1 as MDHEN and CDR2 as SYDVKM. The ends were cut back, 5 bases at V and 1 base at J, with 15 bases in the middle. The CDR3 length is 15 residues. The CDR3 bases are TGTGCCAGCAGTCCCGGGTCCTCAACGTCCTACGAGCAGTACGTC. This codes for CASSPGSSTSYEQYV.

The rearrangement uses TRBV28 and TRBJ1-1, with 8 bases fitting TRBD1. Germline V gene sequence: CDR1 MDHEN, CDR2 SYDVKM. This CDR3 is built from 14 residues. The J segment lost 6 bases and the V segment lost 5 bases, leaving 8 bases of the junction unmatched. For the CDR3, the DNA is TGTGCCAGCAGTCGGACAGGGATAGAGGCTGAAGCTTTCTTT. This codes for CASSRTGIEAEAFF.

In regard to this clone: Other nucleotide sequences from this sample produce the same CDR3. The rearrangement joins TRBV19 to TRBJ1-1, with a possible D match to TRBD1 (6 bases). The CDR3 runs 13 residues. V was clipped by 4 bases and J by 1 base, with 7 bases between them. Looked up from germline, CDR1 is LNHDA and CDR2 is SQIVND (reference sequence). CDR3 sequence reads: CASSRTENTEAFF. Written as DNA, the CDR3 is TGTGCCAGTAGTAGGACAGAGAACACTGAAGCTTTCTTT.

The gene calls are TRBV7-8 and TRBJ2-5; 7 nucleotides agree with TRBD1. The germline V gene has CDR1 SGHVS and CDR2 FQNEAQ. The CDR3 has 14 amino acids. With 2 bases clipped from V and 5 bases from J, the junction kept 5 bases outside the gene matches. This CDR3 is CASSLSVGGETQYF. As DNA, the CDR3 is TGTGCCAGCAGCTTAAGCGTAGGGGGCGAGACCCAGTACTTC.

CDR3 amino acids: CASSDSKGGRGLYV. The CDR3 bases are TGTGCCAGCAGTGACTCGAAGGGCGGGAGGGGGCTGTACGTC. The V gene is TRBV6-4, the J gene TRBJ2-7, with 9 bases lining up with TRBD2. V lost 0 bases and J lost 12; bases outside the gene matches: 9. The CDR3 runs to 14 residues. Germline V CDR1 and CDR2: MRHNA, SNTAGT.

The gene calls are TRBV7-7 and TRBJ2-3; TRBD2 matches at 12 bases. The CDR3 contains 16 residues. V dropped 5 bases and J dropped 5; count of bases not matched to a gene: 8. In germline, CDR1 is SSHAT, CDR2 FNYEAQ (reference sequence). The chain's CDR3 is CASSILAGGDGDTQYF. The CDR3 DNA sequence: TGTGCCAGCAGCATCCTAGCGGGAGGGGACGGAGATACGCAGTATTTT.

This rearrangement joins TRBV6-1 to TRBJ1-4, with D possibly TRBD1 on 6 matching bases. The CDR3 consists of 14 residues. Germline CDR1 and CDR2: MNHNS and SASEGT. V gave up 2 bases and J gave up 10 bases, with 14 bases separating them. The chain's CDR3 is CASSEQGLILKLFF. The CDR3 DNA reads as TGTGCCAGCAGTGAACAGGGGCTTATACTAAAACTGTTTTTT.